This TCR beta chain was sequenced for a study of shared clonotypes between healthy human individuals. Germline-derived CDR1 and CDR2 are KGHSH and LQKENI. V lost 5 bases to trimming and J lost 3 bases, with 20 bases between them. This CDR3 comprises 17 residues. Per the original methods: There were no quality scores in the junction-only immunoSEQ sequences, so filtering differed. TCRdb's copy holds only in-frame clones and misses some; the assay was immunoSEQ multiplex PCR. For V, J and clone size, that table is used; D and trimming come from the DNA. The repertoire consists of approximately 620,000 clones, with around 97% occurring once and the leading ten covering 0.057%. Subsets obtained from CD4+ cells comprised CD45RA+ naive and CD45RA-negative memory cells.

This clonotype was obtained from a woman aged 25 to 39 in good health. The specimen sequenced was naive CD4+ T cells sorted from blood. This sample's subset: CD45RA+ positively selected. This chain links TRBV18 with TRBJ2-4; TRBD2 might be the D (7 bases). DNA for the CDR3: TGTGCCAGCTCATCAACGGGGGGCCATCGTGGCAAAAACATTCAGTACTTC. This translates into CASSSTGGHRGKNIQYF.